The TCR delta chain described here comes from a study of gamma-delta T cells after stem cell transplantation. Germline V gene lookup returns CDR1 GEAIGNYY and CDR2 EKD. This CDR3 contains 21 residues. Trimming removed 0 bases from V and 0 bases from J; junction bases left unmatched: 16. In this sample, this clone is large (0.1 to 1%). The sample carries other DNA sequences with the same CDR3. TCRdb reanalysed the RT-PCR reads via CATT. The sample yields about 1,200 delta-chain clones, about 1.5% seen once. V usage is TRDV2 and J usage is TRDJ1, with 12 bases fitting TRDD3. The TCR sequence derives from a human donor. It is not recorded whose cells these are; they may come from a transplant donor. The sample taken for sequencing was gamma-delta T cells. The CDR3 loop is CACDTVNGLGDTTSNTDKLIF. The DNA of the CDR3 is TGTGCCTGTGACACCGTAAACGGTCTGGGGGATACGACATCTAACACCGATAAACTCATCTTT.